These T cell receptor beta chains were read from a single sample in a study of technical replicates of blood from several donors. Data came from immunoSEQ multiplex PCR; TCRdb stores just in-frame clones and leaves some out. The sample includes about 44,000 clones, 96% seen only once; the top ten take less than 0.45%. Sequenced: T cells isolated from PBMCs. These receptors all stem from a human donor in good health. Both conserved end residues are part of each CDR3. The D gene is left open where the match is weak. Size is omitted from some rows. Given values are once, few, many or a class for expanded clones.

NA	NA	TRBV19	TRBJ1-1	CASRKGPTEAFF	TGTGCCAGTAGAAAGGGGCCCACTGAAGCTTTCTTT
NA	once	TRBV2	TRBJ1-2	CARGQPSYGYTF	TGTGCCAGGGGACAACCGTCCTATGGCTACACCTTC
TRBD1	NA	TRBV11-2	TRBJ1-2	CASSSGQIYGYTF	TGTGCCAGCAGCTCGGGACAGATCTATGGCTACACCTTC
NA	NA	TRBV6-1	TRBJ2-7	CASSEGVNGSYEQYF	TGTGCCAGCAGTGAAGGCGTAAACGGCTCCTACGAGCAGTACTTC
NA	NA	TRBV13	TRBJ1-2	CASSLDSGHILDYGYTF	TGTGCCAGCAGCTTAGACTCGGGACACATCCTCGACTATGGCTACACCTTC
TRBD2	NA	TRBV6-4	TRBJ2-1	CASSDYLAGDEQFF	TGTGCCAGCAGTGACTACCTAGCGGGAGATGAGCAGTTCTTC
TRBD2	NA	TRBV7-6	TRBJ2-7	CASSPGTSAAYEQYF	TGTGCCAGCAGCCCCGGGACTAGCGCCGCCTACGAGCAGTACTTC
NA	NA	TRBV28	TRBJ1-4	CASSLTSTNEKLFF	TGTGCCAGCAGTTTGACATCAACTAATGAAAAACTGTTTTTT
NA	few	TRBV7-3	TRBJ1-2	CASSLSRGSGYTF	TGTGCCAGCAGCTTAAGCAGGGGAAGTGGCTACACCTTC
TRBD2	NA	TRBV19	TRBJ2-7	CASSSPGLAGAREQYF	TGTGCCAGTAGTTCTCCGGGACTAGCGGGAGCTAGGGAGCAGTACTTC
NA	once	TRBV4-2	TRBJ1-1	CASSQGSDSEAFF	TGTGCCAGCAGCCAAGGGTCAGACAGTGAAGCTTTCTTT
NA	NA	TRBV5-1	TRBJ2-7	CASSFGEEQYF	TGCGCCAGCAGCTTCGGGGAGGAGCAGTACTTC
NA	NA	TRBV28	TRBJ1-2	CASSPQGRQGYTF	TGTGCCAGCAGTCCACAGGGACGACAGGGCTACACCTTC
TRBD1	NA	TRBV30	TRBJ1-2	CAWSTDRGSGGGYTF	TGTGCCTGGAGTACGGACAGGGGATCGGGGGGGGGCTACACCTTC
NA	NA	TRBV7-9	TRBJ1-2	CASSLQGNGYTF	TGTGCCAGCAGCTTACAGGGGAATGGCTACACCTTC
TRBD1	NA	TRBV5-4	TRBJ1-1	CASTKGGQSAFF	TGTGCCAGCACCAAGGGGGGACAGTCGGCTTTCTTT
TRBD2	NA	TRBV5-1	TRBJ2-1	CASNIAGPSNEQFF	TGCGCCAGCAATATAGCGGGCCCCTCCAATGAGCAGTTCTTC
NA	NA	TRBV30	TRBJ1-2	CAWSVGQRGYTF	TGTGCCTGGAGTGTAGGTCAGCGGGGCTACACCTTC
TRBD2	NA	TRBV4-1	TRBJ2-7	CASSQRAGGAYEQYF	TGCGCCAGCAGCCAGCGTGCCGGGGGGGCCTACGAGCAGTACTTC
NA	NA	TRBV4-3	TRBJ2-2	CASSQDLGSGELFF	TGCGCCAGCAGCCAAGATCTCGGGTCCGGGGAGCTGTTTTTT
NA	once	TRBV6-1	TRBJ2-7	CASRDTGRSEQYF	TGTGCCAGCAGGGATACAGGGCGCAGCGAGCAGTACTTC
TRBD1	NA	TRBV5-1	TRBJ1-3	CASSVLGQGVGNTIYF	TGCGCCAGCAGCGTCCTCGGACAGGGGGTCGGAAACACCATATATTTT
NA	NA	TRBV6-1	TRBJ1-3	CASGAPSSSGNTIYF	TGTGCCAGCGGGGCACCGTCCAGCTCTGGAAACACCATATATTTT
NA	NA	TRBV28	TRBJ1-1	CASLMGGNTEAFF	TGTGCCAGCCTGATGGGGGGGAACACTGAAGCTTTCTTT
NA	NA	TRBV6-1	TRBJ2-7	CASRMEGTYEQYF	TGTGCCAGCAGAATGGAGGGGACCTACGAGCAGTACTTC
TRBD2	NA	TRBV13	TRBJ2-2	CASGRNSGRWNTGELFF	TGTGCCAGCGGACGTAATAGCGGGAGATGGAACACCGGGGAGCTGTTTTTT
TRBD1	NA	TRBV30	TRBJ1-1	CAWRQGESMNTEAFF	TGTGCCTGGAGACAGGGGGAGTCGATGAACACTGAAGCTTTCTTT
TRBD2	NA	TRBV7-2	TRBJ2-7	CASSLTTGTSHEQYF	TGTGCCAGCAGCTTAACAACCGGGACTAGCCACGAGCAGTACTTC
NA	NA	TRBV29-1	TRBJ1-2	CSVEDRGSGYGYTF	TGCAGCGTTGAAGATCGGGGTTCCGGCTATGGCTACACCTTC
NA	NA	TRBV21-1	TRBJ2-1	CASGGTKYNEQFF	TGTGCCAGCGGGGGGACCAAGTACAATGAGCAGTTCTTC
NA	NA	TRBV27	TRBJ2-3	CASSTADVTDTQYF	TGTGCCAGCAGTACCGCGGATGTCACAGATACGCAGTATTTT
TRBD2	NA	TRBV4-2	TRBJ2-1	CASSQNDGTSNEQFF	TGTGCCAGCAGCCAAAACGACGGGACTAGCAATGAGCAGTTCTTC